This T cell receptor beta chain was recovered during a study of blood T cell repertoires in COVID-19. Trimming cost V 6 bases and J 7 bases, with 10 bases left between them. Germline lookup yields CDR1 MNHEY and CDR2 SVGAGI. This CDR3 region has 12 residues. Here immunoSEQ multiplex PCR was the method, and the copy in TCRdb shows in-frame clones only, minus some. The data show some 130,000 clones, roughly 87% seen once. The sequence was collected from an older man with acute or convalescent COVID-19. Sample: peripheral blood. The chain uses TRBV6-5 and TRBJ1-5; possibly TRBD1 for D (6 bases). The CDR3 loop reads CASRGGRQPQHF. The CDR3 DNA reads TGTGCCAGCAGGGGGGGGCGGCAGCCCCAGCATTTT.